The 29 T cell receptor beta chains given below trace back to one sample, sequenced in a study of T cell changes during pregnancy in multiple sclerosis. TCRdb's table, derived via immunoSEQ multiplex PCR, lists solely in-frame clones and lacks some. This table has about 53,000 clones, roughly 90% appearing once. Sequenced here: CD8+ T cells from peripheral blood mononuclear cells, sampled before pregnancy. The receptors were gathered from a female donor with multiple sclerosis, enrolled in a pregnancy study.

The chain couples TRBV4-3 to TRBJ1-4; D is unclear. The CDR3 sequence is 17 residues long. CDR1 is LGHNA, CDR2 YSLEER, per germline. Trimming removed 0 bases from V and 5 bases from J, with 16 bases in between. CDR3 DNA: TGCGCCAGCAGCCAAGATAGCCCCAGCGCTACCAATGAAAAACTGTTTTTT. Translating gives CASSQDSPSATNEKLFF.

The chain uses TRBV27 and TRBJ1-4, with 11 bases matching TRBD1. Germline V lookup: CDR1 MNHEY, CDR2 SMNVEV (reference sequence). The CDR3 consists of 17 residues. V lost 7 bases and J lost 5; bases outside the gene matches: 12. The DNA for the CDR3 is TGTGCCAGCATCCTCAGGTGGACAGGGGGCAGGAATGAAAAACTGTTTTTT. This sequence encodes CASILRWTGGRNEKLFF.

This sequence joins TRBV9 and TRBJ1-4; D is uncertain. The CDR3 extends over 15 amino acids. Trimming removed 3 bases from V and 0 bases from J, with 9 bases in between. Germline CDR1 reads SGDLS; CDR2 reads YYNGEE. The CDR3 region has the DNA TGTGCCAGCAGCGCCACTCCGGCAACTAATGAAAAACTGTTTTTT. As protein: CASSATPATNEKLFF. The full variable domain, its missing parts supplied by reference TRBV9 and TRBJ1-4, is DSGVTQTPKHLITATGQRVTLRCSPRSGDLSVYWYQQSLDQGLQFLIQYYNGEERAKGNILERFSAQQFPDLHSELNLSSLELGDSALYFCASSATPATNEKLFFGSGTQLSVL.

The V and J genes are TRBV2 and TRBJ1-2; the D gene is possibly TRBD1 (5 bases). Germline lookup yields CDR1 SNHLY and CDR2 FYNNEI. This CDR3 is built from 12 residues. Trimming removed 7 bases from V and 3 bases from J, with 9 bases in between. As DNA, the CDR3 is TGTGCCAGCATGGGACTGGACTATGGCTACACCTTC. It codes for CASMGLDYGYTF.

V usage is TRBV7-8 and J usage is TRBJ1-5; D perhaps matches TRBD1 (5 bases). The germline gives CDR1 SGHVS, CDR2 FQNEAQ. V lost 2 bases, J lost 1 base, and 9 bases lay in between. The CDR3 has 15 amino acids. CDR3 nucleotides: TGTGCCAGCAGCTTACTACGGGGGAGCAATCAGCCCCAGCATTTT. Translating it yields CASSLLRGSNQPQHF.

The rearrangement uses TRBV6-6 and TRBJ2-2; possible D gene TRBD1, 6 bases. The CDR3 is 15 residues long. Germline CDR1 and CDR2: MNHNY and SVGAGI (reference sequence). V lost 5 bases to trimming and J lost 7 bases, with 17 bases between them. CDR3 amino acids: CASSLGRGNGGELFF. CDR3 in DNA: TGTGCCAGCAGTCTAGGCAGGGGAAATGGCGGGGAGCTGTTTTTT.

V gene TRBV9 combines with J gene TRBJ2-1; D is undetermined. The CDR3 consists of 14 residues. Trimming shortened V by 0 bases and J by 5 bases, and 9 bases separated the two germline ends. Germline CDR1 and CDR2: SGDLS and YYNGEE. CDR3 nucleotides: TGTGCCAGCAGCGTAGAGAACTTTGACAATGAGCAGTTCTTC. The encoded protein is CASSVENFDNEQFF.

This clone was seen once. The chain carries TRBV6-5 and TRBJ1-1, with D maybe TRBD1 (6 bases). The CDR3 is 15 amino acids. Germline-derived CDR1 and CDR2 are MNHEY and SVGAGI. Trimming pared 6 bases from V and 7 bases from J, leaving 21 bases between. DNA for the CDR3: TGTGCCAGCAGCCTTACCGGGGGGGGCGCGGGTGAAGCTTTCTTT. Translating it yields CASSLTGGGAGEAFF.

V usage is TRBV6-1 and J usage is TRBJ1-5; 9 bases map to TRBD1. The CDR3 is 15 amino acids. Germline V CDR1 and CDR2: MNHNS, SASEGT. V lost 1 base to trimming and J lost 5 bases; unmatched junction nucleotides: 3. The CDR3 protein is CASSEGTGAYQPQHF. The CDR3 coding sequence is TGTGCCAGCAGTGAAGGGACAGGGGCATATCAGCCCCAGCATTTT.

This sequence joins TRBV12-5 and TRBJ1-2; TRBD1 agrees at 8 bases. The CDR3 loop spans 12 amino acids. The germline V gene encodes CDR1 LGHNT and CDR2 FRNRAP. Losses at the gene ends were 6 bases for V and 4 bases for J; bases not matched to a gene: 1. The CDR3 DNA follows: TGTGCTAGTGGAGGGACAGGCTATGGCTACACCTTC. Its translation: CASGGTGYGYTF.

The chain is built from TRBV7-9 and TRBJ1-4; TRBD1 matches 7 bases. V lost 5 bases and J lost 3; bases outside the gene matches: 15. This CDR3 is built from 18 residues. Per the germline V gene, CDR1 is SEHNR and CDR2 is FQNEAQ (reference sequence). The CDR3 is CASSLDRAPIPANEKLFF. The CDR3 nucleotides are TGTGCCAGCAGCCTCGACAGGGCTCCCATTCCGGCTAATGAAAAACTGTTTTTT.

A few counts support this clone. In nucleotides, the CDR3 is TGTGCCACCAGCAGCACAGGTTACGAGCAGTACTTC. Translated: CATSSTGYEQYF. The J gene is TRBJ2-7, the V gene TRBV15; D perhaps matches TRBD1 (5 bases). The CDR3 loop spans 12 amino acids. CDR1 and CDR2 from the germline V gene are LNHNV and YYDKDF (reference sequence). V gave up 3 bases and J gave up 4 bases, with 7 bases separating them.

The rearrangement uses TRBV4-3 and TRBJ1-4, with D maybe TRBD1 (5 bases). The ends were cut back, 1 base at V and 5 bases at J, with 14 bases in the middle. Germline assignment: CDR1 LGHNA and CDR2 YSLEER. The CDR3 length is 16 residues. DNA of the CDR3: TGCGCCAGCAGCCAAGGTGCAGGGAGCGGGAATGAAAAACTGTTTTTT. Protein product: CASSQGAGSGNEKLFF.

The chain couples TRBV27 to TRBJ1-2; TRBD1 is a possible D gene (6 bases). Germline lookup yields CDR1 MNHEY and CDR2 SMNVEV (reference sequence). CDR3 length: 16 amino acids. Trimming cost V 5 bases and J 8 bases, with 24 bases left between them. The CDR3 sequence: CASSIGQSVASQGYTF. The CDR3 DNA reads TGTGCCAGCAGTATTGGACAGAGCGTCGCCTCGCAGGGCTACACCTTC.

V and J are TRBV27 and TRBJ1-1, with D possibly TRBD1 on 5 matching bases. The CDR3 consists of 13 residues. The germline V gene encodes CDR1 MNHEY and CDR2 SMNVEV (reference sequence). Trimming cost V 4 bases and J 3 bases, with 9 bases left between them. CDR3 in amino acids: CASSWGGYTEAFF. The CDR3 nucleotides are TGTGCCAGCAGTTGGGGGGGGTACACTGAAGCTTTCTTT.

This chain connects TRBV13 to TRBJ2-5; the match to TRBD2 covers 14 bases. Trimming removed 3 bases from V and 4 bases from J; junction bases left unmatched: 1. This CDR3 comprises 15 residues. From germline, CDR1 is PRHDT and CDR2 FYEKMQ (reference sequence). The CDR3 spells CASSLGLAGAETQYF. Written as DNA, the CDR3 is TGTGCCAGCAGCTTGGGACTAGCGGGGGCAGAGACCCAGTACTTC.

The table lists this clone with a count of one. Germline and junction disagree at one end, which may indicate a read error. Other DNA sequences of this sample code for an identical CDR3. In DNA, the CDR3 is TGCGCCAGCAGCTTGGGGGAGGATTCACCCCTCCACTTT. As protein: CASSLGEDSPLHF. This chain joins TRBV7-6 and TRBJ1-6; TRBD1 might be the D (5 bases). The CDR3 length is 13 residues. In germline, CDR1 is SGHVS, CDR2 FNYEAQ. The full variable domain, its missing parts supplied by reference TRBV7-6 and TRBJ1-6, is GAGVSQSPRYKVTKRGQDVALRCDPISGHVSLYWYRQALGQGPEFLTYFNYEAQQDKSGLPNDRFSAERPEGSISTLTIQRTEQRDSAMYRCASSLGEDSPLHFGNGTRLTVT.

This clone was seen a single time. This chain uses TRBV19 with TRBJ1-5; 10 bases match TRBD1. The CDR3 is 17 residues long. In germline, CDR1 is LNHDA, CDR2 SQIVND (reference sequence). Losses at the gene ends were 3 bases for V and 3 bases for J; bases not matched to a gene: 8. CDR3 loop: CASSIPGQGPSNQPQHF. The CDR3 bases are TGTGCCAGTAGTATCCCGGGACAGGGGCCGTCCAATCAGCCCCAGCATTTT.

Only one count was recorded for this clone. The genes are TRBV5-6 and TRBJ2-7; TRBD2 matches at 11 bases. The CDR3 contains 13 residues. The V gene's germline CDR1 is SGHDT and CDR2 YYEEEE. Losses at the gene ends were 8 bases for V and 2 bases for J; bases not matched to a gene: 3. DNA of the CDR3: TGTGCCAGTGGGACTAGCGGTCCCTACGAGCAGTACTTC. Its protein is CASGTSGPYEQYF.

Only one count was recorded for this clone. V usage is TRBV19 and J usage is TRBJ1-1, with D tentatively TRBD1 (5 bases). CDR1 LNHDA and CDR2 SQIVND come from the germline V gene (reference sequence). The ends were cut back, 2 bases at V and 4 bases at J, with 14 bases in the middle. The CDR3 runs 15 residues. CDR3 amino acids: CASSILQGSGTEAFF. The CDR3, as DNA: TGTGCCAGTAGTATACTGCAGGGTTCGGGCACTGAAGCTTTCTTT.

The rearrangement joins TRBV6-1 to TRBJ2-7; D perhaps matches TRBD1 (6 bases). This CDR3 has 12 amino acids. V dropped 11 bases and J dropped 7 bases, with 18 bases sitting between them. Germline V CDR1 and CDR2: MNHNS, SASEGT. CDR3 sequence (DNA): TGTGCCGGAATACAGGGTTCAGGGGAGCAGTACTTC. Translation gives CAGIQGSGEQYF.

The rearrangement joins TRBV15 to TRBJ1-1, with 11 bases aligning to TRBD1. This CDR3 spans 15 amino acids. In germline, CDR1 is LNHNV, CDR2 YYDKDF (reference sequence). With 3 bases clipped from V and 5 bases from J, the junction kept 5 bases outside the gene matches. CDR3 residues: CATSRTGTGGTEAFF. DNA for the CDR3: TGTGCCACCAGCAGGACCGGGACAGGGGGAACTGAAGCTTTCTTT.

The chain recombines TRBV6-5 with TRBJ1-1; 8 bases map to TRBD1. The ends lost 6 bases at V and 7 bases at J; junction bases unmatched: 7. The CDR3 is made up of 13 amino acids. Germline V gene sequence: CDR1 MNHEY, CDR2 SVGAGI. CDR3 nucleotides: TGTGCCAGCAGCTACCCAGGGGGCGTTGAAGCTTTCTTT. Translated, it gives CASSYPGGVEAFF.

The table lists this clone with a count of one. This chain joins TRBV12-2 and TRBJ2-1; the table's D call, TRBD1, has no DNA check behind it. TRBV12-2 is labeled a pseudogene. The CDR3 is made up of 17 amino acids. The CDR3 spells CASRSLSRDIFINEQFF. The CDR3 DNA reads TGTGCAAGTCGCTCCTTGTCGAGGGACATTTTCATCAATGAGCAGTTCTTC.

The rearrangement joins TRBV27 to TRBJ2-4; D is possibly TRBD2 (5 bases). In germline, CDR1 is MNHEY, CDR2 SMNVEV (reference sequence). This CDR3 has 15 amino acids. V dropped 0 bases and J dropped 7 bases, with 13 bases sitting between them. CDR3 nucleotides: TGTGCCAGCAGTTTATCTTGGGGTGGGGAGAACATTCAGTACTTC. Protein: CASSLSWGGENIQYF.

V usage is TRBV27 and J usage is TRBJ1-1; D remains unclear. Trimming pared 7 bases from V and 0 bases from J, leaving 12 bases between. Germline CDR1 and CDR2: MNHEY and SMNVEV (reference sequence). The CDR3 is 14 amino acids. This CDR3 is CASKYGTVNTEAFF. The CDR3 nucleotides read TGTGCCAGCAAGTACGGTACTGTGAACACTGAAGCTTTCTTT.

This clone was found a few times. The rearrangement joins TRBV5-6 to TRBJ2-2; no reliable D call. Germline V gives CDR1 SGHDT, CDR2 YYEEEE. The V and J ends lost 6 bases and 6 bases respectively, with 21 bases between them. There are 16 residues in the CDR3. The CDR3 sequence: CASTPDVEVSAGELFF. The DNA of the CDR3 is TGTGCCAGCACCCCCGATGTTGAGGTATCTGCCGGGGAGCTGTTTTTT.

The rearrangement uses TRBV19 and TRBJ1-1, with D possibly being TRBD1 (6 bases). Trimming removed 3 bases at V and 1 base at J, with 9 bases between. The CDR3 is 14 amino acids. From germline, CDR1 is LNHDA and CDR2 SQIVND (reference sequence). CDR3 region: CASSIRGQNTEAFF. The CDR3 DNA reads TGTGCCAGTAGTATCCGGGGACAGAACACTGAAGCTTTCTTT.

This rearrangement joins TRBV27 to TRBJ1-1; D might be TRBD1 (5 bases). V was shortened by 2 bases and J by 5 bases, with 12 bases between the two germline ends. The CDR3 sequence is 14 residues long. Germline CDR1 reads MNHEY; CDR2 reads SMNVEV (reference sequence). CDR3 in amino acids: CASSLSSRGTEAFF. Written as DNA, the CDR3 is TGTGCCAGCAGTTTAAGCTCCCGGGGGACTGAAGCTTTCTTT.